This T cell receptor beta chain derives from a study of blood T cell repertoires in COVID-19. The method was immunoSEQ multiplex PCR; TCRdb's version includes in-frame clones alone and lacks a portion of them. The sample has more than 150,000 clones, 78% seen once; the top ten hold 2.5% to 3%. V was trimmed by 3 bases and J by 2 bases, leaving 13 bases between them. This CDR3 is 14 amino acids long. Germline assignment: CDR1 SQVTM and CDR2 ANQGSEA. The sequence derives from a woman aged 80 or older with active or convalescent COVID-19. The chain couples TRBV29-1 to TRBJ1-2; no clear D gene. Sample: peripheral blood. CDR3 in DNA: TGCAGCGTTGATACGGGAAGTAGGAACTATGGCTACACCTTC. Its translation: CSVDTGSRNYGYTF.